Listed below are T cell receptor beta chains from one sample, sequenced in a study of regulatory T cells in long-lasting Graves disease. MiXCR, applied by TCRdb to the multiplex PCR reads, yields one record per CDR3 protein. The data show about 660,000 distinct CDR3 sequences, about 32% seen once. The specimen was peripheral blood mononuclear cells (PBMCs), collected when the disease was refractory, from a patient treated with antithyroid drugs. The receptor source for this set is a female donor with Graves disease. Both conserved end residues are part of each CDR3. Fields, in order: J gene, V gene, CDR3 protein.

j_call: TRBJ2-5
v_call: TRBV28
cdr3_aa: CASSIGTGEETQYF

j_call: TRBJ2-5
v_call: TRBV14
cdr3_aa: CASSQSKTQYF

j_call: TRBJ2-7
v_call: TRBV12-3/TRBV12-4
cdr3_aa: CASSLSGRTYEQYF

j_call: TRBJ1-5
v_call: TRBV19
cdr3_aa: CASSIVQGGGNQPQHF

j_call: TRBJ1-6
v_call: TRBV20-1
cdr3_aa: CSARDTVGGSPLHF

j_call: TRBJ1-1
v_call: TRBV6-1
cdr3_aa: CASNPMAGGTEAFF

j_call: TRBJ1-2
v_call: TRBV27
cdr3_aa: CASRRQQGYGYTF

j_call: TRBJ1-1
v_call: TRBV28
cdr3_aa: CASSLGPPGYTEAFF

j_call: TRBJ1-1
v_call: TRBV29-1
cdr3_aa: CSGGQGSTEAFF

j_call: TRBJ2-1
v_call: TRBV13
cdr3_aa: CASSPPAGDEQFF

j_call: TRBJ1-1
v_call: TRBV7-8
cdr3_aa: CASSPSPVEAFF

j_call: TRBJ2-7
v_call: TRBV5-1
cdr3_aa: CASSLEGQGVRSQYF

j_call: TRBJ2-5
v_call: TRBV27
cdr3_aa: CASSPRTIQETQYF

j_call: TRBJ2-5
v_call: TRBV10-3
cdr3_aa: CASTTGKETQYF

j_call: TRBJ1-1
v_call: TRBV29-1
cdr3_aa: CSVEDTGEWMLF

j_call: TRBJ1-6
v_call: TRBV11-2
cdr3_aa: CVSSSRDGLSSYNSPLHF

j_call: TRBJ1-6
v_call: TRBV2
cdr3_aa: CASTPLGWTLHF

j_call: TRBJ1-4
v_call: TRBV7-9
cdr3_aa: CASSRRQTTNEKLFF

j_call: TRBJ2-2
v_call: TRBV10-2
cdr3_aa: CASRGTSGDTGELFF

j_call: TRBJ1-1
v_call: TRBV19
cdr3_aa: CASSIGREFEAFF

j_call: TRBJ1-2
v_call: TRBV7-2
cdr3_aa: CASSSSSYGYTF

j_call: TRBJ1-4
v_call: TRBV10-3
cdr3_aa: CAISRGQSNEKLFF

j_call: TRBJ2-5
v_call: TRBV20-1
cdr3_aa: CSARLAGGIQGTQYF

j_call: TRBJ2-1
v_call: TRBV7-3
cdr3_aa: CASSSRLVDAYNEQFF

j_call: TRBJ2-5
v_call: TRBV10-3
cdr3_aa: CAIKQGEGETQYF

j_call: TRBJ1-5
v_call: TRBV20-1
cdr3_aa: CSARPGTGLSRQPQHF

j_call: TRBJ2-2
v_call: TRBV28
cdr3_aa: CASRVGGTGELFF

j_call: TRBJ1-2
v_call: TRBV11-2
cdr3_aa: CASSLDPGQHYGYTF

j_call: TRBJ2-3
v_call: TRBV6-2/TRBV6-3
cdr3_aa: CASGPNTDTQYF

j_call: TRBJ2-7
v_call: TRBV20-1
cdr3_aa: CSASPGGTTYEQYF

j_call: TRBJ1-2
v_call: TRBV29-1
cdr3_aa: CSVASSGRFFGYTF

j_call: TRBJ2-2
v_call: TRBV19
cdr3_aa: CASSNRDTGFGELFF

j_call: TRBJ2-5
v_call: TRBV5-1
cdr3_aa: CASSQDRQQTQYF

j_call: TRBJ2-7
v_call: TRBV2
cdr3_aa: CASSVDSHEQYF

j_call: TRBJ1-5
v_call: TRBV6-1
cdr3_aa: CASRSGRTIREVNQPQHF

j_call: TRBJ2-7
v_call: TRBV19
cdr3_aa: CASSRNLAGRFYEQYF

j_call: TRBJ2-5
v_call: TRBV27
cdr3_aa: CASPPFATGGETQYF

j_call: TRBJ1-5
v_call: TRBV20-1
cdr3_aa: CSASTGYSNQPQHF

j_call: TRBJ1-1
v_call: TRBV29-1
cdr3_aa: CSVLIPGPNTEAFF

j_call: TRBJ1-1
v_call: TRBV9
cdr3_aa: CASSVGEGGAFF

j_call: TRBJ1-4
v_call: TRBV5-1
cdr3_aa: CASSRTGSPTNEKLFF

j_call: TRBJ2-2
v_call: TRBV12-5
cdr3_aa: CASGRTGATGELFF

j_call: TRBJ2-7
v_call: TRBV11-2
cdr3_aa: CASSPGTSISYEQYF

j_call: TRBJ2-5
v_call: TRBV15
cdr3_aa: CATSRGEGTTGPQGEAQYF

j_call: TRBJ1-5
v_call: TRBV2
cdr3_aa: CASIGRNNQPQHF